This is a list of T cell receptor beta chains from one sample in a study of cytomegalovirus exposure and HLA in healthy donors. TCRdb's copy holds only in-frame clones and misses some; the assay was immunoSEQ multiplex PCR. This sample yields about 150,000 clones, of which approximately 10% are seen a single time; roughly 7% belongs to the top ten. Input material: PBMCs. Source of these receptors: a woman between 40 and 55 years old in good health and CMV-seropositive. The CDR3 runs from the conserved cysteine through the conserved F or W. A D gene is named only where the DNA matches it firmly. Clone size appears in some rows only: once, few, many, or a class for an expanded clone.

d_gene	abundance	j_gene	v_gene	CDR3aa	CDR3nt
-	-	TRBJ2-7	TRBV6-1	CASSPRDFSYEQYF	TGTGCCAGCAGTCCCCGGGACTTCTCCTACGAGCAGTACTTC
TRBD1	-	TRBJ1-4	TRBV4-1	CASSQAPQGGDEKLFF	TGCGCCAGCAGCCAAGCGCCACAGGGGGGTGACGAAAAACTGTTTTTT
TRBD2	-	TRBJ2-3	TRBV5-1	CASSFLSGGAADTQYF	TGCGCCAGCAGCTTCCTAAGCGGGGGGGCCGCAGATACGCAGTATTTT
-	few	TRBJ2-5	TRBV6-1	CASSEGTEQETQYF	TGTGCCAGCAGTGAAGGGACAGAACAAGAGACCCAGTACTTC
-	few	TRBJ2-1	TRBV5-1	CASNLASRSYNEQFF	TGCGCCAGCAACTTGGCGTCTAGATCCTACAATGAGCAGTTCTTC
-	-	TRBJ1-2	TRBV19	CASSIRQDLTPHGYTF	TGTGCCAGTAGTATCCGACAGGACCTAACCCCTCATGGCTACACCTTC
-	few	TRBJ1-2	TRBV18	CASSPADGYTF	TGTGCCAGCTCACCAGCGGATGGCTACACCTTC
TRBD1	few	TRBJ1-1	TRBV7-2	CASSLIQGAPSFF	TGTGCCAGCAGCTTGATCCAGGGGGCTCCGAGTTTCTTT
-	few	TRBJ2-3	TRBV9	CASSALGGVTDTQYF	TGTGCCAGCAGCGCCCTCGGGGGAGTGACAGATACGCAGTATTTT
-	-	TRBJ1-1	TRBV7-9	CASVKGTLNTEAFF	TGTGCCAGCGTCAAGGGGACATTGAACACTGAAGCTTTCTTT
TRBD1	-	TRBJ1-5	TRBV6-5	CASSAGQGGQPQHF	TGTGCCAGCAGTGCCGGACAGGGGGGTCAGCCCCAGCATTTT
-	few	TRBJ2-4	TRBV2	CASSTGFGNIQYF	TGTGCCAGCAGTACAGGGTTCGGAAACATTCAGTACTTC
TRBD1	-	TRBJ2-5	TRBV18	CASSDRGGETQYF	TGTGCCAGCTCGGACAGGGGAGGAGAGACCCAGTACTTC
-	few	TRBJ2-4	TRBV5-4	CASSLTGVTAKNIQYF	TGTGCCAGCAGCTTGACGGGGGTGACAGCCAAAAACATTCAGTACTTC
-	-	TRBJ1-5	TRBV7-2	CASSLQGSGNQPQHF	TGTGCCAGCAGCCTTCAGGGTAGTGGCAATCAGCCCCAGCATTTT
-	few	TRBJ1-3	TRBV15	CATSRDPGAGNTIYF	TGTGCCACCAGCAGAGACCCCGGGGCTGGAAACACCATATATTTT
TRBD1	-	TRBJ1-4	TRBV18	CASSLTGTAELLMKGIF	TGTGCCAGCTCACTCACCGGGACAGCCGAACTCTTAATGAAAGGGATTTTT
-	-	TRBJ1-3	TRBV6-4	CASSDPLTASGNTIYF	TGTGCCAGCAGTGACCCCCTGACAGCCTCTGGAAACACCATATATTTT
TRBD2	-	TRBJ2-5	TRBV4-1	CASSQGLAGYQETQYF	TGCGCCAGCAGCCAGGGACTAGCGGGGTACCAAGAGACCCAGTACTTC
-	-	TRBJ1-2	TRBV2	CASRQGQSSGYTF	TGTGCCAGCCGGCAGGGGCAATCGAGTGGCTACACCTTC
-	-	TRBJ1-5	TRBV7-8	CASSPTGGQPQHF	TGTGCCAGCAGCCCGACGGGGGGTCAGCCCCAGCATTTT
-	-	TRBJ2-3	TRBV7-8	CASSIRQITDTQYF	TGTGCCAGCAGCATCCGACAGATAACAGATACGCAGTATTTT
TRBD2	few	TRBJ2-7	TRBV7-2	CASTPGSGGYEQYF	TGTGCCAGCACCCCGGGTAGCGGGGGATACGAGCAGTACTTC
TRBD2	-	TRBJ2-1	TRBV15	CATSRGRTGTSRLDEQFF	TGTGCCACCAGCAGAGGGAGGACCGGGACTAGTCGTCTCGATGAGCAGTTCTTC
-	-	TRBJ2-1	TRBV5-1	CASSSGLPGDEQFF	TGCGCCAGCAGTTCCGGCTTACCGGGGGATGAGCAGTTCTTC
-	-	TRBJ2-7	TRBV7-6	CASSPFGGPASYEQYF	TGTGCCAGCAGCCCTTTTGGGGGCCCCGCTTCCTACGAGCAGTACTTC
-	-	TRBJ2-3	TRBV14	CASSQGQQDYTDTQYF	TGTGCCAGCAGCCAAGGACAGCAAGATTACACAGATACGCAGTATTTT
-	few	TRBJ2-5	TRBV19	CASSSGGAQETQYF	TGTGCCAGTAGTTCCGGAGGGGCCCAAGAGACCCAGTACTTC
-	few	TRBJ2-1	TRBV7-6	CASSLGTRDNEQFF	TGTGCCAGCAGCTTAGGGACACGAGACAATGAGCAGTTCTTC
-	few	TRBJ1-5	TRBV4-1	CASSQGEGLGNQPQHF	TGCGCCAGCAGCCAAGGGGAGGGGCTCGGCAATCAGCCCCAGCATTTT
-	-	TRBJ2-7	TRBV10-1	CASSAEAGALGEQYF	TGCGCCAGCAGTGCCGAGGCAGGGGCTTTGGGGGAGCAGTACTTC
-	few	TRBJ2-7	TRBV6-1	CASRRTHTSSYEQYF	TGTGCCAGCCGGAGGACCCACACCTCTTCCTACGAGCAGTACTTC
TRBD2	few	TRBJ2-3	TRBV28	CASSASGGKRTDTQYF	TGTGCCAGCTCGGCTAGCGGGGGGAAACGCACAGATACGCAGTATTTT
-	-	TRBJ1-5	TRBV27	CASSSPLGVYSNQPQHF	TGTGCCAGCAGTTCACCTCTGGGAGTTTATAGCAATCAGCCCCAGCATTTT
-	few	TRBJ2-3	TRBV6-1	CASIDRFWGTDTQYF	TGTGCCAGCATTGACAGGTTCTGGGGCACAGATACGCAGTATTTT
TRBD1	-	TRBJ2-7	TRBV7-9	CASSPLTGQGSYEQYF	TGTGCCAGCAGCCCTCTTACGGGACAGGGATCCTACGAGCAGTACTTC
-	-	TRBJ2-7	TRBV5-1	CASSLSSRAAEQYF	TGCGCCAGCAGCTTGAGCTCCAGGGCTGCCGAGCAGTACTTC
-	-	TRBJ1-3	TRBV9	CASSVVPQGLSGNTIYF	TGTGCCAGCAGCGTAGTGCCCCAGGGCCTCTCTGGAAACACCATATATTTT
-	-	TRBJ2-7	TRBV2	CASSDLQGAYEQYF	TGTGCCAGCAGTGATCTACAGGGAGCCTACGAGCAGTACTTC
-	few	TRBJ1-2	TRBV2	CASIGEVYGYTF	TGTGCCAGCATCGGGGAGGTCTATGGCTACACCTTC
-	-	TRBJ1-1	TRBV4-1	CASSLDRNGMNTEAFF	TGCGCCAGCAGCCTCGACAGGAACGGCATGAACACTGAAGCTTTCTTT
-	-	TRBJ2-1	TRBV5-1	CASSLQGYEQFF	TGCGCCAGCAGCCTTCAGGGCTATGAGCAGTTCTTC
-	few	TRBJ1-4	TRBV6-5	CASRPGPPGGEKLFF	TGTGCCAGCAGACCTGGGCCTCCCGGTGGTGAAAAACTGTTTTTT
-	-	TRBJ2-1	TRBV11-2	CASSLDGFYNEQFF	TGTGCCAGCAGCCTAGACGGGTTCTACAATGAGCAGTTCTTC
TRBD1	few	TRBJ1-6	TRBV2	CASTESGTGYNSPLHF	TGTGCCAGCACAGAGTCAGGGACAGGCTATAATTCACCCCTCCACTTT
-	few	TRBJ2-1	TRBV28	CASRATGTSPYNEQFF	TGTGCCAGCAGAGCAACAGGGACGTCACCCTACAATGAGCAGTTCTTC
TRBD2	few	TRBJ2-2	TRBV29-1	CSVGASGGDTGELFF	TGCAGCGTGGGGGCCAGCGGGGGGGACACCGGGGAGCTGTTTTTT
-	-	TRBJ2-2	TRBV6-5	CASSYKTGWNTGELFF	TGTGCCAGCAGTTACAAGACGGGGTGGAACACCGGGGAGCTGTTTTTT
-	-	TRBJ1-1	TRBV27	CASSPFSNTEAFF	TGTGCCAGCAGCCCTTTCTCGAACACTGAAGCTTTCTTT
TRBD2	-	TRBJ2-5	TRBV5-1	CASSLAGVQETQYF	TGCGCCAGCAGCCTAGCGGGAGTCCAAGAGACCCAGTACTTC
-	-	TRBJ1-2	TRBV5-4	CASSLAGVVGYTF	TGTGCCAGCAGCTTGGCCGGGGTTGTAGGCTACACCTTC
-	few	TRBJ2-3	TRBV11-2	CASSLNSGNTQYF	TGTGCCAGCAGCTTGAATAGCGGCAATACGCAGTATTTT
-	few	TRBJ1-4	TRBV2	CASSESGYKEKLFF	TGTGCCAGCAGTGAATCAGGGTATAAGGAAAAACTGTTTTTT
-	-	TRBJ2-2	TRBV5-1	CASSLGQGGTGELFF	TGCGCCAGCAGCTTGGGGCAAGGAGGCACCGGGGAGCTGTTTTTT
-	-	TRBJ2-3	TRBV7-2	CASSLLAGHTDTQYF	TGTGCCAGCAGCCTACTAGCAGGCCACACAGATACGCAGTATTTT